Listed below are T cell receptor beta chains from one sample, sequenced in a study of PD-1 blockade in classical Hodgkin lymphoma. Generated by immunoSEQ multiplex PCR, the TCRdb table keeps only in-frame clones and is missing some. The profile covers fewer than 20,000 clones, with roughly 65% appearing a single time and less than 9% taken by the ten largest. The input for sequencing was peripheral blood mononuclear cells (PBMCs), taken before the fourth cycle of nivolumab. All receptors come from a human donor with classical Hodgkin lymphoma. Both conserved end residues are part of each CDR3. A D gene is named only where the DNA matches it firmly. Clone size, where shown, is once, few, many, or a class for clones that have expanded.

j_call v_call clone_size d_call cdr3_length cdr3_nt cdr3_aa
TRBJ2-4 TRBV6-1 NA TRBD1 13 TGTGCCAGCCGGACAGGGGGTAAAAACATTCAGTACTTC CASRTGGKNIQYF
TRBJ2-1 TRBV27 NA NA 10 TGTGCCAGCGGACACCCTGAGCAGTTCTTC CASGHPEQFF
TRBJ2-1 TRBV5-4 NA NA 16 TGTGCCAGCAGCGGGCGCGGGCGGGACTCCTACAATGAGCAGTTCTTC CASSGRGRDSYNEQFF
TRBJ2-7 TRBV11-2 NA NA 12 TGTGCCAGCAGCGTACCGCCCTACGAGCAGTACTTC CASSVPPYEQYF
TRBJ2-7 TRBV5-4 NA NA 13 TGTGCCAGCAGCTTCGACAGGCAGGGCGAGCAGTACTTC CASSFDRQGEQYF
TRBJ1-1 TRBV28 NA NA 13 TGTGCCAGCAGAAACCTAATGAACACTGAAGCTTTCTTT CASRNLMNTEAFF
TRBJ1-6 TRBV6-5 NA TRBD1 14 TGTGCCAGCAGTTCACGACAGGGGAATTCACCCCTCCACTTT CASSSRQGNSPLHF
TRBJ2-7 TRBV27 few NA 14 TGTGCCAGCAGGCTTCTAGGGAGCTCCTACGAGCAGTACTTC CASRLLGSSYEQYF
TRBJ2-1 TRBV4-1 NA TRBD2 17 TGCGCCAGCAGCCCTACCCTTACTAGCGGGAAGAGGAATGAGCAGTTCTTC CASSPTLTSGKRNEQFF
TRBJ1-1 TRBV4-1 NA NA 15 TGCGCCAGCAGCCAAGAACCCCGGGGGGACACTGAAGCTTTCTTT CASSQEPRGDTEAFF
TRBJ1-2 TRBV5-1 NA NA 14 TGCGCCAGCAGCCCCTATTTGCTGGGGTATGGCTACACCTTC CASSPYLLGYGYTF
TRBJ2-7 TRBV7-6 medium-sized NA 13 TGTGCCAGCAGCTCGGGACCGAACTACGAGCAGTACTTC CASSSGPNYEQYF
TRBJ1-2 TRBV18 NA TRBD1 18 TGTGCCAGCTCACCATACTTCTTACCGGGACAGGGTGACTATGGCTACACCTTC CASSPYFLPGQGDYGYTF
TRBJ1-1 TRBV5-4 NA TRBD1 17 TGTGCCAGCAGCTTCTCATACTGGACAGGGACGGGTACTGAAGCTTTCTTT CASSFSYWTGTGTEAFF
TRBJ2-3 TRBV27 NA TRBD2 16 TGTGCCAGCAGTTTACCCTCTAGCGGGGAGGCAGATACGCAGTATTTT CASSLPSSGEADTQYF
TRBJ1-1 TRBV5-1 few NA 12 TGCGCCAGCAGAAGTGAGAACACTGAAGCTTTCTTT CASRSENTEAFF
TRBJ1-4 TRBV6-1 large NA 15 TGTGCCAGCAGTGAAGCGATCCAGAACCCTGAAAAACTGTTTTTT CASSEAIQNPEKLFF
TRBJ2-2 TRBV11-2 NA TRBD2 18 TGTGCCAGCAGCCCAGGACTAGCGTTCGTAACGAACACCGGGGAGCTGTTTTTT CASSPGLAFVTNTGELFF
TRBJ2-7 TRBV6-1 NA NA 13 TGTGCCAGCAGCCCAACAAGGACTGAAGAGCAGTACTTC CASSPTRTEEQYF
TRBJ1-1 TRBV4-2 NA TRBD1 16 TGTGCCAGCAGCACGACACCGGACAGGGCAAGCACTGAAGCTTTCTTT CASSTTPDRASTEAFF
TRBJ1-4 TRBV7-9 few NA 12 TGTGCCAGCACCAACCCCAATGAAAAACTGTTTTTT CASTNPNEKLFF
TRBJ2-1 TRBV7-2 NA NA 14 TGTGCCAGCAGCTTAGCCAACCCTGGCAATGAGCAGTTCTTC CASSLANPGNEQFF
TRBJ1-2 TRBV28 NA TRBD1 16 TGTGCCAGCAGTTCCCAATCGACAGGGGGACACTATGGCTACACCTTC CASSSQSTGGHYGYTF
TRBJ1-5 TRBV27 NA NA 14 TGTGCCAGCAGCCCGGGCGGGGGCAATCAGCCCCAGCATTTT CASSPGGGNQPQHF
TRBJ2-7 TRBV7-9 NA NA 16 TGTGCCAGCAGCCCCCCATCCTCCCTGGACTCGACCGAGCAGTACTTC CASSPPSSLDSTEQYF
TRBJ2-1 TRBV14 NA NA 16 TGTGCCAGCAGCCAAGAACCGGGCAGCTCCTACAATGAGCAGTTCTTC CASSQEPGSSYNEQFF
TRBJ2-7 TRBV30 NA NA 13 TGTGCCTGGGGCCCCAGTGCGTCGCACGAGCAGTACTTC CAWGPSASHEQYF